The present TCR beta chain was sequenced within a study of blood T cell repertoires in COVID-19. Trimming took 0 bases from V and 1 from J, leaving 6 bases between them. The germline V gene encodes CDR1 SGHNT and CDR2 YYREEE (reference sequence). The CDR3 is 14 residues long. Clones were read by immunoSEQ multiplex PCR, and TCRdb kept only the in-frame ones, dropping some. The sample lists some 100,000 clones; 91% were seen once. Sequences were obtained from peripheral blood. The TCR sequence derives from a human donor with active COVID-19. The donor label of this sample is uncertain. The chain recombines TRBV5-4 with TRBJ2-3; D remains ambiguous. The CDR3 DNA reads TGTGCCAGCAGCTTGGGTCCAGGCACAGATACGCAGTATTTT. Translation gives CASSLGPGTDTQYF.